The sample holds a few counts of the clone carrying this T cell receptor beta chain. The antigen is not known. TCRdb analysed the 5' RACE reads with MiXCR anew, one entry per CDR3 protein. The table lists about 890,000 distinct CDR3 sequences, over 9% of them singletons. This CDR3 region has 16 residues. V was shortened by 6 bases and J by 8 bases, with 20 bases between the two germline ends. Germline CDR1 PRHDT, CDR2 FYEKMQ (reference sequence). This sample stems from a study of identical twins. General observations from the study: For cord blood, abundant beta clonotypes had fewer insertions, unlike memory repertoires, which showed none. Researchers caution that invariant MAIT and iNKT cells could partly confound zero-insertion analyses.

Healthy Caucasian donors formed the entire cohort. The same data also went into a second study, on yellow fever vaccine responses in identical twins. Turning to that study: Reports say the vaccine T cell response in twins looked partly convergent and partly personalized.

The sample was PBMCs. The receptor was isolated from a woman aged 18-29 years in good health. This chain uses TRBV13 with TRBJ1-6; TRBD1 is a possible D gene (5 bases). In DNA form, the CDR3 reads TGTGCCAGCAGTGCCAGGCAGAAGGGGAGGGATTCACCCCTCCACTTT. This encodes CASSARQKGRDSPLHF.